Shown below are 18 T cell receptor beta chains from a single sample sequenced in a study of blood T cell repertoires in COVID-19. The data were produced by immunoSEQ multiplex PCR, yet TCRdb's version contains in-frame clones alone and is incomplete. Among roughly 69,000 clones listed, approximately 79% were seen once. The sequenced sample consisted of peripheral blood. The receptors stem from a woman between 50 and 59 years old with acute or convalescent COVID-19.

This chain joins TRBV6-2 or TRBV6-3 and TRBJ2-6, with TRBD1 matching over 8 bases. Per the germline V gene, CDR1 is MNHEY and CDR2 is SVGEGT. V lost 0 bases and J lost 3; bases outside the gene matches: 7. This CDR3 region has 18 residues. Written as DNA, the CDR3 is TGTGCCAGCAGTTACTCGGGGGCAGGGGGCAGTGGGGCCAACGTCCTGACTTTC. Protein sequence: CASSYSGAGGSGANVLTF.

The rearrangement uses TRBV5-1 and TRBJ2-2, with a possible D match to TRBD1 (6 bases). The V end lost 7 bases, the J end lost 0 bases, and 10 bases lay between the germline ends. Germline V gene lookup returns CDR1 SGHRS and CDR2 YFSETQ. The CDR3 runs to 14 residues. DNA of the CDR3: TGCGCCAGCGGGGGCAGCACGAACACCGGGGAGCTGTTTTTT. This codes for CASGGSTNTGELFF.

This clone was picked up one time. The chain is built from TRBV3-1 (or the pseudogene TRBV3-2) and TRBJ2-3, with D uncertain. This CDR3 comprises 12 residues. The V end was cut by 3 bases, the J end by 6 bases, with 7 bases between. In germline, CDR1 is LGHDT, CDR2 YNNKEL (reference sequence). CDR3 nucleotides: TGTGCCAGCAGCCACTATACTGATACGCAGTATTTT. This translates into CASSHYTDTQYF.

The rearrangement joins TRBV2 to TRBJ2-1; D might be TRBD1 (5 bases). Germline CDR1 is SNHLY and CDR2 is FYNNEI. The V end was cut by 4 bases, the J end by 0 bases, with 16 bases between. This CDR3 comprises 17 residues. CDR3 region: CASSAGNSLSSYNEQFF. CDR3 coding DNA: TGTGCCAGCAGTGCAGGGAACAGCCTAAGCTCCTACAATGAGCAGTTCTTC. Supplemented by reference TRBV2 and TRBJ2-1, the full variable domain reads EPEVTQTPSHQVTQMGQEVILRCVPISNHLYFYWYRQILGQKVEFLVSFYNNEISEKSEIFDDQFSVERPDGSNFTLKIRSTKLEDSAMYFCASSAGNSLSSYNEQFFGPGTRLTVL.

This sequence joins TRBV28 and TRBJ1-1, with unresolved D. Germline V lookup: CDR1 MDHEN, CDR2 SYDVKM. There are 12 residues in the CDR3. V lost 6 bases and J lost 0, with 5 bases in between. The CDR3 region has the DNA TGTGCCAGCAGACTCCTGAACACTGAAGCTTTCTTT. Amino acid sequence: CASRLLNTEAFF.

The chain links TRBV30 to TRBJ1-5, with D possibly matching TRBD1 (6 bases). CDR1 and CDR2 (germline): GTSNPN, SVGIG (reference sequence). V was shortened by 5 bases and J by 1 base, with 12 bases between the two germline ends. CDR3 length equals 14 residues. CDR3 residues: CAWGMTGSNQPQHF. The CDR3 nucleotides read TGTGCCTGGGGGATGACAGGCAGCAATCAGCCCCAGCATTTT.

This chain uses TRBV2 with TRBJ1-2; 10 bases agree with TRBD1. CDR1 and CDR2 from the germline V gene are SNHLY and FYNNEI. V lost 7 bases and J lost 0; bases outside the gene matches: 14. The CDR3 runs 18 residues. This CDR3 reads CASTYYGQGGPPNYGYTF. The CDR3 region has the DNA TGTGCCAGCACCTATTACGGACAGGGGGGGCCTCCTAACTATGGCTACACCTTC.

V usage is TRBV7-3 and J usage is TRBJ2-1; D may be TRBD2 (6 bases). This CDR3 is built from 14 residues. Trimming took 5 bases from V and 4 from J, leaving 12 bases between them. The germline V gene encodes CDR1 SGHTA and CDR2 FQGTGA. The CDR3 protein is CASSPGGKYNEQFF. As DNA, the CDR3 is TGTGCCAGCAGCCCCGGCGGGAAATACAATGAGCAGTTCTTC. Complete variable domain (other parts from reference TRBV7-3 and TRBJ2-1): GAGVSQTPSNKVTEKGKYVELRCDPISGHTALYWYRQSLGQGPEFLIYFQGTGAADDSGLPNDRFFAVRPEGSVSTLKIQRTERGDSAVYLCASSPGGKYNEQFFGPGTRLTVL.

As DNA, the CDR3 is TGTGCCATCAGCGCAGGGGAAACTGAAGCTTTCTTT. This encodes CAISAGETEAFF. The J gene is TRBJ1-1, the V gene TRBV10-3, with D perhaps matching TRBD1 (6 bases). In germline, CDR1 is ENHRY, CDR2 SYGVKD. V was pared by 6 bases and J by 5 bases, with 10 bases between. This CDR3 comprises 12 residues.

This clone was observed a few times. V and J are TRBV24-1 and TRBJ2-1; D possibly corresponds to TRBD1 (5 bases). CDR1 KGHDR and CDR2 SFDVKD come from the germline V gene. This CDR3 is built from 13 residues. V dropped 6 bases and J dropped 8 bases, with 13 bases sitting between them. CDR3 DNA sequence: TGTGCCACCAGTCGCCAGTTAGGGGATGAGCAGTTCTTC. Protein product: CATSRQLGDEQFF.

The V and J genes are TRBV18 and TRBJ2-7; no definite D call. The CDR3 contains 14 residues. Trimming took off 1 base at V and 0 bases at J, with 7 bases between the two ends. Looked up from germline, CDR1 is KGHSH and CDR2 is LQKENI. The CDR3 DNA is TGTGCCAGCTCACCACGTGAGAGCTCCTACGAGCAGTACTTC. It specifies CASSPRESSYEQYF. The full variable domain, rest sourced from reference TRBV18 and TRBJ2-7, is NAGVMQNPRHLVRRRGQEARLRCSPMKGHSHVYWYRQLPEEGLKFMVYLQKENIIDESGMPKERFSAEFPKEGPSILRIQQVVRGDSAAYFCASSPRESSYEQYFGPGTRLTVT.

This chain connects TRBV3-1 (or the pseudogene TRBV3-2) to TRBJ2-1; 9 nucleotides align to TRBD1. Trimming took 7 bases from V and 1 from J; bases not matched to a gene: 2. Germline V gene data show CDR1 as LGHDT and CDR2 as YNNKEL (reference sequence). The CDR3 runs 14 residues. In DNA, the CDR3 is TGTGCCAGCACCGGGACAGGGTCCTACAATGAGCAGTTCTTC. This encodes CASTGTGSYNEQFF.

V is TRBV5-1 and J is TRBJ1-2, with 7 bases lining up with TRBD1. The germline V gene has CDR1 SGHRS and CDR2 YFSETQ. The CDR3 is 14 residues long. V was clipped by 4 bases and J by 7 bases; unmatched bases: 10. The CDR3 DNA sequence: TGCGCCAGCAGCCCAATGTCGACAGGGAGTGGCTACACCTTC. Amino acids: CASSPMSTGSGYTF.

This CDR3 reads CASSSPDRVYGYTF. CDR3 in DNA: TGTGCCAGTAGTTCCCCCGACAGGGTCTATGGCTACACCTTC. The V call is TRBV19, the J call TRBJ1-2, with 7 nucleotides matching TRBD1. Per germline, CDR1 LNHDA and CDR2 SQIVND (reference sequence). The CDR3 runs to 14 residues. With 5 bases clipped from V and 4 bases from J, the junction kept 7 bases outside the gene matches.

The chain is built from TRBV2 and TRBJ1-4; 7 positions match TRBD1. Germline loops: CDR1 SNHLY, CDR2 FYNNEI. Trimming cost V 7 bases and J 6 bases; bases outside gene matches: 11. The CDR3 runs to 15 residues. CDR3 DNA: TGTGCCAGCATCCCACGACAGGGTTGGGATGAAAAACTGTTTTTT. This encodes CASIPRQGWDEKLFF.

This clone was recorded a few times. This chain uses TRBV9 with TRBJ2-7; TRBD1 matches 9 bases. The CDR3 extends over 14 amino acids. The trim removed 4 bases at V and 5 bases at J, leaving 7 bases unmatched. CDR1 is SGDLS, CDR2 YYNGEE, per germline. CDR3 DNA: TGTGCCAGCAGCCCAAGGACAGGGGAAAACGAGCAGTACTTC. The encoded protein is CASSPRTGENEQYF.

This clone was found once. The chain employs TRBV28 and TRBJ2-1, with TRBD2 matching 7 bases. V lost 4 bases to trimming and J lost 6 bases; unmatched junction nucleotides: 3. CDR1 MDHEN and CDR2 SYDVKM come from the germline V gene. This CDR3 is built from 13 residues. CDR3 loop: CASSSGTINEQFF. CDR3 DNA: TGTGCCAGCAGTTCCGGGACTATCAATGAGCAGTTCTTC.

This clone was recorded only once. This chain links TRBV20-1 with TRBJ1-2; possibly TRBD1 for D (5 bases). Germline V gives CDR1 DFQATT, CDR2 SNEGSKA (reference sequence). V was shortened by 3 bases and J by 8 bases, with 13 bases between the two germline ends. The CDR3 covers 12 residues. The CDR3 DNA follows: TGCAGTGCTAGTAGACAGCCTGGAGGCTACACCTTC. It translates to CSASRQPGGYTF.